Each of the 3 T cell receptor beta chains below was sequenced from the same sample in a study of T cells after yellow fever vaccination. Via MiXCR, TCRdb re-called the 5' RACE reads, giving one row per CDR3 protein. The repertoire holds about 220,000 distinct CDR3 sequences, with more than 3% as singletons. Sample: CD4+ T cells sorted from PBMCs, taken 10 days after the yellow fever booster vaccination. The source of these receptors is a man between 18 and 29 years old who received the YFV17D yellow fever vaccine.

This clonotype was counted only a few times. The rearrangement uses TRBV12-5 and TRBJ2-7; D possibly matches TRBD1 or TRBD2 (5 bases each). Trimming left V 5 bases short and J 5 bases short, with 16 bases between. Germline-derived CDR1 and CDR2 are LGHNT and FRNRAP. The CDR3 length is 14 residues. This chain's CDR3 is CASGLRGRRDEQYV. The CDR3, as DNA: TGTGCTAGTGGTCTCCGGGGCAGAAGGGACGAGCAGTACGTC.

This clonotype was recorded a few times. This chain uses TRBV25-1 with TRBJ2-2; 10 positions agree with TRBD2. This CDR3 has 14 residues. The V gene's germline CDR1 is MGHDK and CDR2 SYGVNS. Trimming at V came to 5 bases and at J to 6 bases, leaving 3 bases not matched to a gene. The CDR3 sequence: CASSPSGGPGELFF. The CDR3 DNA is TGTGCCAGCAGTCCTAGCGGGGGCCCCGGGGAGCTGTTTTTT.

The chain uses TRBV18 and TRBJ1-1; D perhaps matches TRBD1 (5 bases). CDR3 length: 16 amino acids. Germline V gene sequence: CDR1 KGHSH, CDR2 LQKENI. Deletions cut 5 bases from V and 5 bases from J, with 21 bases between. The CDR3 DNA sequence: TGTGCCAGCTCATCATCCGGGACGCGCCGAGGGACTGAAGCTTTCTTT. Its translation: CASSSSGTRRGTEAFF.